This T cell receptor (beta chain) was captured in a study of identical twins. Study outcomes and limitations: Modeled out-of-frame TCR alpha sharing in monozygotic twins fell below observed levels. Invariant cells of the MAIT and iNKT types might have partly distorted the zero-insertion analyses. Cord blood's abundant beta clonotypes had fewer insertions, unlike memory repertoires.

This clonotype was seen more than once but under ten times. The antigen is not known. MiXCR, applied by TCRdb to the 5' RACE reads, yields one record per CDR3 protein. The repertoire holds 15,000 to 20,000 distinct CDR3 sequences, with approximately 71% as singletons. The CDR3 sequence is 11 residues long. The V and J ends lost 4 bases and 1 base respectively, with 3 bases between them. The germline gives CDR1 SQVTM, CDR2 ANQGSEA. The V gene is TRBV29-1, the J gene TRBJ2-3; unclear D gene. Specimen: memory (CD45RO+) T cells sorted from blood. This TCR came from a woman aged 18 to 35 in good health. This table probably holds off-target reads from a library built for another chain. The CDR3 loop reads CSVGGTDTQYF. CDR3 in DNA: TGCAGCGTTGGGGGCACAGATACGCAGTATTTT.